The next 16 T cell receptor beta chains were all read from a single sample in a study of T cells in Graves' hyperthyroidism and ophthalmopathy. What was amplified from RNA transcripts were TCR beta CDR3 regions. TCR CDR3 underwent first-round RT-PCR with the HTBI primer set. From the multiplex PCR reads, TCRdb called clonotypes with MiXCR, one entry per CDR3 protein. The table lists 250,000 to 350,000 distinct CDR3 sequences, roughly 17% of them singletons. The sequencing input was blood. The receptors derive from a man aged 25 to 40 with Graves' hyperthyroidism.

This clonotype was counted many times. The J gene is TRBJ2-2, the V gene TRBV3-1; D gene unclear. V was pared by 8 bases and J by 4 bases, with 8 bases between. The CDR3 runs 12 residues. Germline CDR1 is LGHDT and CDR2 is YNNKEL (reference sequence). The CDR3 loop reads CASEGVTGELFF. CDR3 in DNA: TGTGCCAGCGAAGGAGTCACCGGGGAGCTGTTTTTT.

There are many counts of this clonotype. The chain couples TRBV5-1 to TRBJ1-2; 7 bases line up with TRBD1. The CDR3 is made up of 14 amino acids. Germline lookup yields CDR1 SGHRS and CDR2 YFSETQ. V trimming: 7 bases; J trimming: 4 bases; junction bases outside the gene matches: 10. The DNA for the CDR3 is TGCGCCAGCGGAGAGGGGGCGGAGAGCTATGGCTACACCTTC. This encodes CASGEGAESYGYTF.

This clonotype was detected a few times. The chain is built from TRBV27 and TRBJ1-1; the D is unclear. V was pared by 2 bases and J by 7 bases, with 11 bases between. Germline CDR1 MNHEY, CDR2 SMNVEV (reference sequence). The CDR3 has 13 residues. The CDR3 spells CASSLREFIEAFF. In nucleotides, the CDR3 is TGTGCCAGCAGTTTACGGGAGTTCATTGAAGCTTTCTTT.

There are many counts of this clonotype. The chain employs TRBV27 and TRBJ2-3, with a possible D match to TRBD2 (6 bases). CDR3 length: 15 amino acids. Germline CDR1 is MNHEY and CDR2 is SMNVEV (reference sequence). Trimming cost V 0 bases and J 2 bases, with 9 bases left between them. CDR3 sequence: CASSLSVGLTDTQYF. In DNA form, the CDR3 reads TGTGCCAGCAGTTTATCGGTGGGACTCACAGATACGCAGTATTTT.

The chain carries TRBV27 and TRBJ2-1; D tentatively reads TRBD1 or TRBD2 (6 bases each). With 2 bases removed from V and 7 bases from J, the gap between germline ends came to 12 bases. Germline values: CDR1 MNHEY, CDR2 SMNVEV (reference sequence). This CDR3 spans 14 amino acids. CDR3 loop: CASSLGGTPNEQFF. The CDR3 DNA is TGTGCCAGCAGTTTAGGAGGGACACCGAATGAGCAGTTCTTC.

V and J are TRBV3-1 and TRBJ2-6; D is perhaps TRBD2 (5 bases). Trimming cost V 4 bases and J 0 bases, with 13 bases left between them. Germline V CDR1 and CDR2: LGHDT, YNNKEL (reference sequence). This CDR3 is 17 amino acids long. Here the CDR3 reads CASSPKRRASGANVLTF. In DNA, the CDR3 is TGTGCCAGCAGCCCAAAGCGGCGGGCCTCTGGGGCCAACGTCCTGACTTTC.

The genes are TRBV20-1 and TRBJ1-5; 7 positions agree with TRBD1. The V gene end was trimmed by 3 bases and the J gene end by 4 bases; junction bases not matched to a gene: 9. Germline loops: CDR1 DFQATT, CDR2 SNEGSKA (reference sequence). The CDR3 totals 15 residues. The CDR3 sequence: CSASTTGTENQPQHF. The CDR3 bases are TGCAGTGCTAGCACGACCGGGACAGAAAATCAGCCCCAGCATTTT.

V and J are TRBV12-3 or TRBV12-4 and TRBJ2-2; D might be TRBD1 (5 bases). This CDR3 region has 15 residues. V gave up 7 bases and J gave up 5 bases, with 17 bases separating them. DNA for the CDR3: TGTGCCAGCACCACGTGGGCAGGGCAGACCGGGGAGCTGTTTTTT. Its protein is CASTTWAGQTGELFF.

The J gene is TRBJ2-1, the V gene TRBV7-8; 7 bases are a match to TRBD1. The CDR3 is 17 residues long. In germline, CDR1 is SGHVS, CDR2 FQNEAQ. Germline trimming cut 0 bases from V and 3 bases from J; bases unmatched to any gene: 8. CDR3 region: CASSLAQGQGDYNEQFF. CDR3 sequence (DNA): TGTGCCAGCAGCTTAGCGCAGGGGCAGGGGGACTACAATGAGCAGTTCTTC.

This clonotype has just a few counts. V is TRBV15 and J is TRBJ2-1, with TRBD2 matching 7 bases. V dropped 6 bases and J dropped 9; count of bases not matched to a gene: 8. CDR3 size: 13 residues. Germline V gives CDR1 LNHNV, CDR2 YYDKDF (reference sequence). The CDR3 nucleotides read TGTGCCACCAGAAACCGGGAGGCGGGTGAGCAGTTCTTC. Amino acid sequence: CATRNREAGEQFF.

This clonotype appeared a few times. The chain couples TRBV7-2 to TRBJ2-7; 9 positions match TRBD2. V lost 1 base, J lost 9 bases, and 13 bases stayed unmatched. This CDR3 region has 16 residues. CDR1 is SGHTA, CDR2 FQGNSA, per germline. The CDR3 bases are TGTGCCAGCAGCTTAGATCTCGCGGGAGGGCCGGTAGGGCAGTACTTC. Its protein product is CASSLDLAGGPVGQYF.

This clonotype was detected once. The chain couples TRBV7-2 to TRBJ1-1; D gene unclear. V gave up 5 bases and J gave up 4 bases, with 14 bases separating them. Per germline, CDR1 SGHTA and CDR2 FQGNSA. This CDR3 has 14 residues. The CDR3 region has the DNA TGTGCCAGCAGCCCCCGGTGGGTGGGCACTGAAGCTTTCTTT. Translation: CASSPRWVGTEAFF. The full variable domain, its missing parts supplied by reference TRBV7-2 and TRBJ1-1, is GAGVSQSPSNKVTEKGKDVELRCDPISGHTALYWYRQSLGQGLEFLIYFQGNSAPDKSGLPSDRFSAERTGGSVSTLTIQRTQQEDSAVYLCASSPRWVGTEAFFGQGTRLTVV.

The genes are TRBV19 and TRBJ2-7; 12 positions match TRBD2. J lost 6 bases, V lost 3 bases, and 9 bases had no gene match. Germline CDR1 and CDR2: LNHDA and SQIVND (reference sequence). There are 16 residues in the CDR3. CDR3 bases: TGTGCCAGTAGTATTTACCCTAGCGGGAGGGCCTCCGAGCAGTACTTC. The encoded protein is CASSIYPSGRASEQYF. The whole variable domain, filled in from reference TRBV19 and TRBJ2-7, reads DGGITQSPKYLFRKEGQNVTLSCEQNLNHDAMYWYRQDPGQGLRLIYYSQIVNDFQKGDIAEGYSVSREKKESFPLTVTSAQKNPTAFYLCASSIYPSGRASEQYFGPGTRLTVT.

This clonotype was detected many times. The chain recombines TRBV7-2 with TRBJ2-6, with D perhaps TRBD1 (6 bases). The CDR3 spans 15 residues. Germline-derived CDR1 and CDR2 are SGHTA and FQGNSA. Trimming pared 2 bases from V and 4 bases from J, leaving 9 bases between. The CDR3: CASSLQGTGANVLTF. The CDR3 DNA follows: TGTGCCAGCAGCTTACAGGGGACCGGGGCCAACGTCCTGACTTTC.

This clonotype has just a few counts. The genes are TRBV13 and TRBJ2-5; TRBD1 matches 10 bases. From germline, CDR1 is PRHDT and CDR2 FYEKMQ (reference sequence). J gave up 12 bases and V 4 bases, and 5 bases lay outside the gene matches. The CDR3 is 12 residues long. The CDR3 DNA sequence: TGTGCCAGCAGCTCCGGGACAGGGGCTAAGTACTTC. Translated: CASSSGTGAKYF.

J is TRBJ2-1 and V is TRBV9; possible D gene TRBD2, 6 bases. From germline, CDR1 is SGDLS and CDR2 YYNGEE. The V gene lost 0 bases and the J gene lost 8 bases, with 6 bases spanning the gap. The CDR3 extends over 12 amino acids. DNA for the CDR3: TGTGCCAGCAGCGTAGCGGGGGATGAGCAGTTCTTC. This codes for CASSVAGDEQFF.